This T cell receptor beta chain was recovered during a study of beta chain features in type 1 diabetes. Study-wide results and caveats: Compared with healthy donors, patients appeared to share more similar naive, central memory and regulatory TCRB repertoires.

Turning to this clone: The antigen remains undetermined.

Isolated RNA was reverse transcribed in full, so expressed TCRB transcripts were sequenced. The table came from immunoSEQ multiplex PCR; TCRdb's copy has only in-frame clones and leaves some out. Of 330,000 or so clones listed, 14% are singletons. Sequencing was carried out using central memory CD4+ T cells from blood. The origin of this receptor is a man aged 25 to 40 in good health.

CDR3 DNA sequence: TGTGCCAGCAGCGTTTTCTGGGGGGACACCGGGGAGCTGTTTTTT. Translated: CASSVFWGDTGELFF. The chain links TRBV11-2 to TRBJ2-2, with a weak D call TRBD2 (6 bases). Trimming took off 5 bases at V and 3 bases at J, with 13 bases between the two ends. The germline V gene encodes CDR1 SGHAT and CDR2 FQNNGV. The CDR3 is 15 residues long. Complete variable domain (other parts from reference TRBV11-2 and TRBJ2-2): EAGVAQSPRYKIIEKRQSVAFWCNPISGHATLYWYQQILGQGPKLLIQFQNNGVVDDSQLPKDRFSAERLKGVDSTLKIQPAKLEDSAVYLCASSVFWGDTGELFFGEGSRLTVL.